Following are 20 T cell receptor beta chains from one sample sequenced in a study of T-cell reconstitution after alpha-beta-depleted transplantation in children (dated by TCRdb to about 2016). The protocol used for the library was PCR. The data were produced on an Illumina HiSeq 2500. TCR library preparation used molecular barcoding, with unique molecular identifiers applied to normalize quantification of the TCRbeta repertoire. TCRdb reworked the public reads: Q25 trimming with fastp, MiXCR clone assembly, productive beta chains retained. When rows share a CDR3 protein, they turn into one entry using the most common DNA and genes. For this sample there are nearly 400,000 distinct CDR3 sequences; roughly 22% appear just once. Over 3.5% of the sample comes from the top ten. Sample: PBMCs from the stem cell graft donor, taken from the stem cell graft. The receptors were gathered from a human donor who donated a stem cell graft to a child with acute myeloid leukemia.

This clonotype occurred a few times. The chain uses TRBV28 and TRBJ2-5; 14 bases map to TRBD2. The germline CDR1 and CDR2 sequences are MDHEN and SYDVKM. The V segment lost 6 bases and the J segment 5 bases; nucleotides outside the gene matches: 5. The CDR3 covers 15 residues. CDR3 in amino acids: CASRGLAGGGETQYF. The CDR3 bases are TGTGCCAGCAGAGGACTAGCGGGAGGCGGGGAGACCCAGTACTTC.

In its sample, this clonotype was seen many times. V usage is TRBV9 and J usage is TRBJ2-3; D not resolved. V shed 0 bases and J shed 5 bases, with 7 bases lying between them. The germline V gene encodes CDR1 SGDLS and CDR2 YYNGEE. This CDR3 comprises 13 residues. DNA of the CDR3: TGTGCCAGCAGCGTAGGGACGGGAGATACGCAGTATTTT. Protein: CASSVGTGDTQYF.

This clonotype has at least ten counts. The chain links TRBV5-1 to TRBJ2-2; D unresolved. Germline V gene lookup returns CDR1 SGHRS and CDR2 YFSETQ. V lost 4 bases and J 7 bases, leaving 11 bases between the germline ends. This CDR3 spans 13 amino acids. The CDR3: CASSLTENGELFF. DNA for the CDR3: TGCGCCAGCAGCCTGACCGAAAACGGGGAGCTGTTTTTT.

This clonotype has just a few counts. The V call is TRBV20-1, the J call TRBJ2-7; the D gene is possibly TRBD1 (6 bases). Trimming left V 6 bases short and J 0 bases short, with 15 bases between. This CDR3 is built from 14 residues. CDR1 and CDR2 (germline): DFQATT, SNEGSKA (reference sequence). The DNA for the CDR3 is TGCAGTGCAATTCTGGGGGCTCCCTCCTACGAGCAGTACTTC. Translation gives CSAILGAPSYEQYF.

This clonotype was observed a handful of times. The rearrangement uses TRBV15 and TRBJ1-4; 8 nucleotides agree with TRBD1. V shed 2 bases and J 7 bases; nucleotides not matched to a gene: 12. CDR1 LNHNV and CDR2 YYDKDF come from the germline V gene (reference sequence). The CDR3 sequence is 17 residues long. CDR3 DNA: TGTGCCACCAGCAGAAGGACAGGGCGAGTGGTTCGTGAAAAACTGTTTTTT. It specifies CATSRRTGRVVREKLFF.

A few counts support this clonotype. The genes are TRBV11-2 and TRBJ2-1, with 11 positions matching TRBD2. This CDR3 has 18 amino acids. Per the germline V gene, CDR1 is SGHAT and CDR2 is FQNNGV. The trim removed 4 bases at V and 9 bases at J, leaving 17 bases unmatched. In DNA form, the CDR3 reads TGTGCCAGCAGCTCCGCGTCGGCACGACTAGCGGGATTCCGTGAGCAGTTCTTC. It is translated as CASSSASARLAGFREQFF.

This clonotype showed up many times. This chain links TRBV20-1 with TRBJ2-7; unclear D gene. The CDR3 is made up of 11 amino acids. Deletions cut 7 bases from V and 5 bases from J, with 12 bases between. Germline CDR1 reads DFQATT; CDR2 reads SNEGSKA (reference sequence). The CDR3 sequence: CSVQRTDEQYF. The CDR3, as DNA: TGCAGTGTTCAAAGGACGGACGAGCAGTACTTC.

This clonotype was counted at least ten times. V and J are TRBV6-6 and TRBJ2-7; no clear D. V dropped 1 base and J dropped 9 bases, with 10 bases sitting between them. The length of the CDR3 is 12 residues. CDR1 and CDR2 from the germline V gene are MNHNY and SVGAGI (reference sequence). In DNA, the CDR3 is TGTGCCAGCAGTTACTTGATTAGTATGCAGTACTTC. Its protein is CASSYLISMQYF.

This rearrangement joins TRBV4-3 to TRBJ2-3, with a weak D call TRBD2 (6 bases). The germline V and J ends were trimmed by 1 base and 4 bases, with 12 bases remaining between them. Germline CDR1 and CDR2: LGHNA and YSLEER. CDR3 size: 15 residues. CDR3: CASSQGISGSDTQYF. The CDR3 coding sequence is TGCGCCAGCAGCCAAGGTATTAGCGGATCAGATACGCAGTATTTT.

This clonotype was seen a handful of times. The chain employs TRBV27 and TRBJ2-5, with TRBD1 matching 8 bases. J lost 5 bases, V lost 6 bases, and 8 bases had no gene match. Germline CDR1 reads MNHEY; CDR2 reads SMNVEV (reference sequence). This CDR3 is 14 amino acids long. The CDR3 loop reads CASSSDREWETQYF. CDR3 coding DNA: TGTGCCAGCAGCTCGGACAGGGAGTGGGAGACCCAGTACTTC.

The rearrangement links TRBV28 to TRBJ2-1; no clear D. CDR1 and CDR2 from the germline V gene are MDHEN and SYDVKM. The CDR3 spans 14 residues. With 4 bases removed from V and 0 bases from J, the gap between germline ends came to 7 bases. The CDR3 protein is CASSWASSYNEQFF. The CDR3 bases are TGTGCCAGCAGTTGGGCGAGCTCCTACAATGAGCAGTTCTTC.

The chain employs TRBV7-3 and TRBJ2-1, with 10 bases lining up with TRBD2. Germline V lookup: CDR1 SGHTA, CDR2 FQGTGA. This CDR3 contains 17 residues. V dropped 7 bases and J dropped 2; count of bases not matched to a gene: 11. The CDR3 DNA is TGTGCCAGCATCCGCGCACTAGCGGGAAGCCCCTACAATGAGCAGTTCTTC. Translated, it gives CASIRALAGSPYNEQFF.

In its sample, this clonotype was seen many times. The genes are TRBV29-1 and TRBJ2-1, with 14 bases identical to TRBD2. Germline trimming cut 4 bases from V and 8 bases from J; bases unmatched to any gene: 10. CDR3 length equals 16 residues. Germline V gives CDR1 SQVTM, CDR2 ANQGSEA. The CDR3 coding sequence is TGCAGCGTTGGGCGACTAGCGGGAGGGCCTGTCGATGAGCAGTTCTTC. Translating gives CSVGRLAGGPVDEQFF.

This chain links TRBV6-1 with TRBJ2-7; 11 bases align to TRBD2. V was clipped by 3 bases and J by 3 bases; unmatched bases: 4. CDR3 length: 15 residues. Germline V lookup: CDR1 MNHNS, CDR2 SASEGT. This chain's CDR3 is CASSETSGKFYEQYF. The CDR3 DNA reads TGTGCCAGCAGTGAGACTAGCGGGAAGTTCTACGAGCAGTACTTC.

This clonotype was found many times. The chain couples TRBV7-7 to TRBJ2-1; 11 positions agree with TRBD2. V shed 1 base and J 8 bases; nucleotides not matched to a gene: 1. Germline-derived CDR1 and CDR2 are SSHAT and FNYEAQ (reference sequence). The CDR3 contains 14 residues. The CDR3 nucleotides read TGTGCCAGCAGCTTAGGGACTAGCGGGTATGAGCAGTTCTTC. Amino acid sequence: CASSLGTSGYEQFF.

In its sample, this clonotype was seen a few times. Here the CDR3 reads CASSLGQSYYEQYF. CDR3 nucleotide sequence: TGCGCCAGCAGCTTGGGACAGAGCTACTACGAGCAGTACTTC. The rearrangement joins TRBV5-1 to TRBJ2-7; the D gene is possibly TRBD1 (5 bases). This CDR3 has 14 residues. Germline V gene data show CDR1 as SGHRS and CDR2 as YFSETQ. V was trimmed by 0 bases and J by 3 bases, leaving 10 bases between them.

This clonotype was found a few times. The V gene is TRBV29-1, the J gene TRBJ1-2; no firm D call. The CDR3 sequence is 10 residues long. Per germline, CDR1 SQVTM and CDR2 ANQGSEA. Trimming cost V 5 bases and J 7 bases, with 8 bases left between them. The CDR3 nucleotides are TGCAGCGTTAAGGGCCCTGGCTACACCTTC. Its protein product is CSVKGPGYTF.

This clonotype was seen ten or more times. This sequence joins TRBV29-1 and TRBJ2-5; possibly TRBD2 for D (7 bases). Germline CDR1 and CDR2: SQVTM and ANQGSEA. The CDR3 length is 13 residues. The ends were cut back, 7 bases at V and 5 bases at J, with 17 bases in the middle. This CDR3 reads CSALGGARETQYF. In DNA, the CDR3 is TGCAGCGCCTTAGGGGGGGCAAGGGAGACCCAGTACTTC.

The chain uses TRBV7-3 and TRBJ2-1; the match to TRBD2 covers 11 bases. J gave up 4 bases and V 4 bases, and 15 bases lay outside the gene matches. This CDR3 region has 19 residues. Germline values: CDR1 SGHTA, CDR2 FQGTGA. The CDR3: CASSSTPLDSGREYNEQFF. The CDR3 DNA reads TGTGCCAGCAGCTCCACCCCCTTGGATAGCGGGAGGGAATACAATGAGCAGTTCTTC.

The rearrangement joins TRBV5-1 to TRBJ2-1; D ambiguous. Germline V gives CDR1 SGHRS, CDR2 YFSETQ. Trimming stripped 0 bases from V and 0 bases from J, with 13 bases between. This CDR3 is built from 17 residues. CDR3 amino acids: CASSLAAAQSSYNEQFF. The CDR3 nucleotides are TGCGCCAGCAGCTTGGCGGCAGCCCAGAGCTCCTACAATGAGCAGTTCTTC.